The clone carrying this T cell receptor (beta chain) was recorded a few times. Cohorts were assigned according to the clinical history that participants reported. Two negative PCRs, clearance, or symptom resolution had been documented for recovered Cohort 3 donors. V shed 4 bases, J shed 3 bases, and the junction held 9 bases outside the gene matches. CDR1 is PRHDT, CDR2 FYEKMQ, per germline (reference sequence). The CDR3 totals 16 residues. This sample was included in a study of blood T cell repertoires in COVID-19. Whole-study context: Both acute and convalescent COVID-19 samples were obtained from the United States, Italy and Spain.

Some clones are missing from TCRdb's copy, which holds only in-frame ones; the method was immunoSEQ multiplex PCR. Among about 190,000 clones listed, roughly 80% were seen once. The V call is TRBV13, the J call TRBJ2-7; TRBD1 aligns across 10 bases. Sample: PBMCs or T cells enriched from blood (not recorded which). The receptor comes from a woman between 50 and 59 years old who had recovered from COVID-19. The DNA of the CDR3 is TGTGCCAGCAGCTCCTCGACAGGGGGCGTGTTCTACGAGCAGTACTTC. This encodes CASSSSTGGVFYEQYF.